The entry below describes one T cell receptor beta chain. There are a few counts of this clonotype. Its binding antigen is unknown. There are no base qualities to consult, and no much larger clone falls within one base. The data were taken from a study of human T cells and chemical hapten exposure (TCRdb year 2021). A note on the overall study: For sensitization, 2% DPC in acetone was applied to an approximately 2 cm by approximately 2 cm area of upper inner arm skin. Weekly therapeutic DPC doses were additionally applied to the scalp of patients throughout the roughly 23-week study period. Patch tests used Finn chambers with 0.01% DPC on the upper back, scored after 6 days by International Contact Dermatitis Research Group standards. The mostly female patient cohort included alopecia areata with under or over 50% scalp involvement, alopecia totalis and alopecia universalis. Libraries were combined into a pool for sequencing, and differences in TCR yield between samples came mainly from small differences in library volumes within the pool. This study followed changes in the peripheral blood TCR repertoire in vivo during primary and secondary sensitization of alopecia patients to the hapten diphenylcyclopropenone (DPC). Blood samples were taken from patients before sensitization (week 0) and at 2, 6 and about 24 weeks after DPC sensitization. Under 30 alopecia patients gave blood for TCR sequencing at one to four time points (pre-sensitization, 2, 6 and 24 weeks).

Study-level results and caveats: The number of TCRs above 1 in 1000 frequency did not change with DPC sensitization; there was no evidence of global repertoire structure alterations. After repeated subsampling, changes were observed in the strength of the expansion versus patch-test correlation and in the threshold at which the correlation became significant. Significantly more large CDR3 similarity clusters were formed by expanded TCRs than by pre-sensitization or healthy control sets, consistent with antigen-driven responses. All patients had alopecia, a presumed autoimmune disease, so their immune response might differ from that of healthy individuals. The number of PT1 expanded TCRs positively correlated with patch test score, significant at thresholds 8, 16 and 32 but not 4.

As encoded in the germline V gene (reference sequence), CDR1 is LNHDA while CDR2 is SQIVND. The CDR3 covers 15 residues, taking in both the cysteine and the phenylalanine. Kept here is only the CDR3 DNA, which spans 45 bases and is read in frame from base 1. Trimming at the junction amounts to 8 bases on V and 5 bases on J, and the germline ends lie 20 bases apart. Library generation was performed with RACE. Sequencing relied on a NextSeq 500. Library preparation attached unique molecular identifiers to individual cDNA molecules for quantitative, reproducible TCR counting. For every blood RNA sample, sequencing covered both the TCR alpha and TCR beta chains. As for the authors' bioinformatics: The median number of TCRs per sample was roughly 100,000, ranging from 23,224 to 690,600. V, J and CDR3 annotation of the TCR reads was carried out using the Decombinator software suite. Every sample was subsampled to the same number of TCRs (28,000) for the PS versus PT1 abundance plots. Expanded TCRs were defined as absent before sensitization and observed at least eight times at the 2-week time point. TCRdb reworked the public reads: Q25 trimming with fastp, MiXCR clone assembly, productive beta chains retained. Rows with one shared CDR3 protein collapse into an entry with the most common genes and DNA. The V and J calls and clone size come from TCRdb's table, not from the authors' own analysis. Recorded for this sample are about 54,000 distinct CDR3 sequences; about 10% of them occurred a single time. Of the sample, under 2% is held by the ten largest clones.

What this sample's time point label stands for: patch test 2, 6 weeks after DPC sensitization. The sample's treatment or condition label, decoded: therapeutic diphenylcyclopropenone sensitization with weekly scalp DPC. At each patch-test visit, blood was drawn before the patch test was applied. To be eligible, patients had to be aged 18 to 70, diagnosed with alopecia and judged suitable for DPC therapy, while pregnant patients were excluded. Total RNA was isolated from unfractionated whole blood collected in Tempus Blood RNA tubes. Material: whole blood, obtained in connection with sensitization to the hapten diphenylcyclopropenone (DPC). The V and J genes are TRBV19 and TRBJ2-3, with a weak D call of TRBD2 (6 bases match). This sequence was found in a woman aged 50 to 65 with alopecia areata. Some clones in this sample may be carry-over from other donors' samples. The base sequence is TGTGCCAGTCGAATGACGGGAGCGGGTGGAGATACGCAGTATTTT. The translation is CASRMTGAGGDTQYF.